What follows is one T cell receptor beta chain and its context. Germline CDR1 reads MGHDK; CDR2 reads SYGVNS. This CDR3 is 14 amino acids long. Losses at the gene ends were 3 bases for V and 1 base for J; bases not matched to a gene: 0. The TCR beta profiling, which covered VDJ combination and CDR3 sequence, was carried out using genomic DNA as the template. Each CDR3 protein gets one entry after TCRdb re-called the reads with MiXCR. The sample includes some 160,000 distinct CDR3 sequences, roughly 48% of them seen just once. It was patients with CD8+CD57+ cell expansion by flow cytometry who were chosen for sequencing. This record comes from a study of CD8+CD57+ T cells in acquired aplastic anemia.

The clonotype originates from a human donor with aplastic anemia. Sequenced sample: sorted CD4+, CD8+, or CD8+CD57+ T cells (not recorded which) from PBMCs. This chain connects TRBV25-1 to TRBJ2-1; the match to TRBD2 covers 7 bases. This chain's CDR3 is CASSEGGSYNEQFF. For the CDR3, the DNA is TGTGCCAGCAGTGAGGGGGGGTCCTACAATGAGCAGTTCTTC. The full variable domain, in which reference TRBV25-1 and TRBJ2-1 provide the parts outside the CDR3, is EADIYQTPRYLVIGTGKKITLECSQTMGHDKMYWYQQDPGMELHLIHYSYGVNSTEKGDLSSESTVSRIRTEHFPLTLESARPSHTSQYLCASSEGGSYNEQFFGPGTRLTVL.